These T cell receptor beta chains were read from a single sample in a study of blood T cell repertoires in COVID-19. Sequenced by immunoSEQ multiplex PCR; TCRdb stores in-frame clones only, minus some. The repertoire holds approximately 250,000 clones, with approximately 88% as singletons. The specimen sequenced was PBMCs or T cells enriched from blood (not recorded which). The source of these receptors is a woman between 40 and 50 years old with acute COVID-19. Both conserved end residues are part of each CDR3. A D gene is named only where the DNA matches it firmly. Clone size, where shown, is once, few, many, or a class for clones that have expanded.

d_gene: -; v_gene: TRBV10-1; j_gene: TRBJ2-2; abundance: -; CDR3aa: CASLSPNTGELFF; CDR3nt: TGCGCCAGCTTATCTCCGAACACCGGGGAGCTGTTTTTT
d_gene: TRBD1; v_gene: TRBV2; j_gene: TRBJ2-1; abundance: -; CDR3aa: CASSKGTVPNEQFF; CDR3nt: TGTGCCAGCAGTAAGGGGACAGTTCCCAATGAGCAGTTCTTC
d_gene: TRBD2; v_gene: TRBV7-9; j_gene: TRBJ2-1; abundance: -; CDR3aa: CASILMGLAGGEQFF; CDR3nt: TGTGCCAGCATCCTTATGGGACTAGCGGGAGGTGAGCAGTTCTTC
d_gene: TRBD2; v_gene: TRBV27; j_gene: TRBJ2-7; abundance: -; CDR3aa: CASSLFWVSVAGEDIEYEQYF; CDR3nt: TGTGCCAGCAGTTTATTTTGGGTTTCCGTAGCGGGAGAGGACATCGAGTACGAGCAGTACTTC
d_gene: -; v_gene: TRBV4-1; j_gene: TRBJ2-1; abundance: -; CDR3aa: CASSQDRSGTSYNEQFF; CDR3nt: TGCGCCAGCAGCCAAGATCGAAGCGGCACATCCTACAATGAGCAGTTCTTC
d_gene: TRBD1; v_gene: TRBV2; j_gene: TRBJ1-1; abundance: -; CDR3aa: CASRAGQGVTEAFF; CDR3nt: TGTGCCAGCAGGGCGGGACAGGGGGTCACTGAAGCTTTCTTT
d_gene: -; v_gene: TRBV7-8; j_gene: TRBJ1-1; abundance: -; CDR3aa: CASSWGHANTEAFF; CDR3nt: TGTGCCAGCAGCTGGGGACATGCGAACACTGAAGCTTTCTTT
d_gene: TRBD2; v_gene: TRBV19; j_gene: TRBJ2-3; abundance: -; CDR3aa: CASSGSGSGLTQYF; CDR3nt: TGTGCCAGTAGTGGTAGCGGGAGTGGGCTTACGCAGTATTTT
d_gene: TRBD2; v_gene: TRBV11-3; j_gene: TRBJ2-1; abundance: -; CDR3aa: CASTRGEGYEQFF; CDR3nt: TGTGCCAGCACCCGAGGGGAGGGCTATGAGCAGTTCTTC
d_gene: TRBD1; v_gene: TRBV11-3; j_gene: TRBJ1-1; abundance: -; CDR3aa: CASSSEYGTGDTEAFF; CDR3nt: TGTGCCAGCAGCTCCGAATATGGGACAGGGGACACTGAAGCTTTCTTT
d_gene: TRBD1; v_gene: TRBV5-1; j_gene: TRBJ1-4; abundance: -; CDR3aa: CASSNTGGTNEKLFF; CDR3nt: TGCGCCAGCAGCAATACAGGGGGCACTAATGAAAAACTGTTTTTT
d_gene: -; v_gene: TRBV21-1; j_gene: TRBJ1-5; abundance: -; CDR3aa: CASSNSTSKVGNQPQHF; CDR3nt: TGTGCCAGCAGCAACTCGACATCCAAAGTTGGCAATCAGCCCCAGCATTTT
d_gene: TRBD1; v_gene: TRBV5-1; j_gene: TRBJ2-1; abundance: -; CDR3aa: CASSLLDRYNEQFF; CDR3nt: TGCGCCAGCAGCTTGCTGGACAGGTACAATGAGCAGTTCTTC
d_gene: TRBD2; v_gene: TRBV12-3/TRBV12-4; j_gene: TRBJ2-1; abundance: -; CDR3aa: CASRIGGEQFF; CDR3nt: TGTGCCAGCAGAATCGGGGGGGAGCAGTTCTTC
d_gene: TRBD1; v_gene: TRBV5-1; j_gene: TRBJ1-2; abundance: once; CDR3aa: CASSPSTGRAGGGYTF; CDR3nt: TGCGCCAGCAGCCCGTCGACAGGGCGGGCGGGTGGAGGCTACACCTTC
d_gene: -; v_gene: TRBV10-3; j_gene: TRBJ2-3; abundance: -; CDR3aa: CAISEGTSRTDTQYF; CDR3nt: TGTGCCATCAGTGAAGGGACATCCCGCACAGATACGCAGTATTTT
d_gene: TRBD2; v_gene: TRBV20-1; j_gene: TRBJ2-3; abundance: once; CDR3aa: CSASSASGIGDTQYF; CDR3nt: TGCAGTGCTAGTTCGGCTAGCGGGATCGGAGATACGCAGTATTTT
d_gene: -; v_gene: TRBV6-5; j_gene: TRBJ1-1; abundance: once; CDR3aa: CASSYPLDGSNTEAFF; CDR3nt: TGTGCCAGCAGTTACCCCCTCGACGGGTCCAACACTGAAGCTTTCTTT
d_gene: TRBD1; v_gene: TRBV10-3; j_gene: TRBJ1-1; abundance: few; CDR3aa: CAISEPGQGATEAFF; CDR3nt: TGTGCCATCAGTGAACCGGGACAGGGGGCTACTGAAGCTTTCTTT
d_gene: TRBD1; v_gene: TRBV10-3; j_gene: TRBJ1-1; abundance: -; CDR3aa: CAISESTGGRGTEAFF; CDR3nt: TGTGCCATCAGTGAGTCTACAGGGGGCCGTGGCACTGAAGCTTTCTTT
d_gene: TRBD2; v_gene: TRBV13; j_gene: TRBJ2-7; abundance: -; CDR3aa: CASSSGTSGKVGEQYF; CDR3nt: TGTGCCAGCAGCTCGGGGACTAGCGGGAAAGTCGGCGAGCAGTACTTC
d_gene: TRBD1; v_gene: TRBV9; j_gene: TRBJ1-1; abundance: -; CDR3aa: CASSHSDRANTEAFF; CDR3nt: TGTGCCAGCAGCCACTCAGACAGGGCGAACACTGAAGCTTTCTTT
d_gene: -; v_gene: TRBV6-5; j_gene: TRBJ1-1; abundance: -; CDR3aa: CASSYSQRNTEAFF; CDR3nt: TGTGCCAGCAGTTACTCACAGAGGAACACTGAAGCTTTCTTT
d_gene: -; v_gene: TRBV6-6; j_gene: TRBJ1-1; abundance: -; CDR3aa: CASSYSRLALEAFF; CDR3nt: TGTGCCAGCAGTTACTCGAGACTGGCCCTTGAAGCTTTCTTT
d_gene: TRBD1; v_gene: TRBV4-3; j_gene: TRBJ1-6; abundance: -; CDR3aa: CASSQLRTGSGSPLHF; CDR3nt: TGCGCCAGCAGCCAATTGAGGACAGGGTCAGGGTCACCCCTCCACTTT
d_gene: TRBD1; v_gene: TRBV28; j_gene: TRBJ1-2; abundance: -; CDR3aa: CASSFHRGRFNYGYTF; CDR3nt: TGTGCCAGCAGTTTCCACAGGGGGCGCTTTAACTATGGCTACACCTTC
d_gene: -; v_gene: TRBV6-5; j_gene: TRBJ1-2; abundance: few; CDR3aa: CASKRGNNYGYTF; CDR3nt: TGTGCCAGCAAAAGGGGTAACAACTATGGCTACACCTTC
d_gene: -; v_gene: TRBV12-3/TRBV12-4; j_gene: TRBJ2-7; abundance: -; CDR3aa: CASSWDWDYEQYF; CDR3nt: TGTGCCAGCAGCTGGGACTGGGACTACGAGCAGTACTTC
d_gene: TRBD1; v_gene: TRBV7-3; j_gene: TRBJ1-1; abundance: -; CDR3aa: CASSLEGGAGIEAFF; CDR3nt: TGTGCCAGCAGCTTAGAAGGGGGCGCGGGGATCGAAGCTTTCTTT